This entry features one T cell receptor beta chain sequence. It was with random hexamers that 0.5 to 1 ug RNA was reverse transcribed. Amplification of TCR beta CDR3 was carried out by immunoSEQ multiplex PCR, which covered 54 Vbeta and 13 Jbeta segments. TCRdb redid the calling of the immunoSEQ multiplex PCR reads with MiXCR, one entry per CDR3 protein. The sample lists tens of thousands of distinct CDR3 sequences; approximately 95% were seen once. The sample belongs to a study of CD8 T cells in Susac syndrome. This CDR3 is 15 amino acids long. Looked up from germline, CDR1 is SGHVS and CDR2 is FQNEAQ. Trimming stripped 4 bases from V and 6 bases from J, with 16 bases between.

Source material: CD8+ T cells from PBMCs. The chain links TRBV7-8 to TRBJ2-1, with D possibly matching TRBD2 (6 bases). The TCR was taken from a human donor with Susac syndrome. CDR3 coding DNA: TGTGCCAGCAGCTCTTCAGAACTAGCATCCAATGAGCAGTTCTTC. It translates to CASSSSELASNEQFF.